This T cell receptor beta chain was sequenced during a study of T cell responses to AZD1222 COVID-19 vaccine. Note on this clone: Its antigen remains unknown.

Samples with a second dose at about 4 or about 12 weeks were pooled together. General study findings and limits: Repertoire sampling was restricted to post-peak T cell response timepoints. Donors in the cohort were predominantly white British and more often female, and clonal diversity was possibly underestimated. Unmutated variant regions reportedly attract nearly half of all spike-specific TCRs.

The data were produced by immunoSEQ multiplex PCR, yet TCRdb's version contains in-frame clones alone and is incomplete. The table shows some 95,000 clones, with around 89% occurring only once. The sequence derives from an adult who received the AZD1222 COVID-19 vaccine. Sequencing was performed on peripheral blood, taken 28 days after the second AZD1222 dose.

This chain's CDR3 is CASRQSGSEETQYF. CDR3 in DNA: TGCGCCAGCAGACAAAGCGGGAGTGAGGAGACCCAGTACTTC. The chain combines TRBV5-1 with TRBJ2-5; 8 nucleotides line up with TRBD2. Germline V gene lookup returns CDR1 SGHRS and CDR2 YFSETQ. This CDR3 has 14 amino acids. Germline trimming cut 5 bases from V and 5 bases from J; bases unmatched to any gene: 8.